This T cell receptor beta chain was captured in a study of OX40 agonist ivuxolimab in advanced cancers. The assay was immunoSEQ multiplex PCR, and TCRdb's table has in-frame clones only and misses some. This sample carries over 95,000 clones, more than 95% of them seen once, and the ten largest clones take roughly 2%. Study results and caveats: Among the least clonally expanded were partial responders at 0.1-3.0 mg/kg.

This CDR3 is built from 17 residues. Germline-derived CDR1 and CDR2 are SGHDT and YYEEEE. V was trimmed by 0 bases and J by 2 bases, leaving 18 bases between them. This clone was seen only once. The antigen is not known. The sample consisted of CD4+ or CD8+ T cells sorted from blood, taken in a trial of the OX40 agonist ivuxolimab. The chain has TRBV5-6 and TRBJ2-7; D is perhaps TRBD1 or TRBD2 (5 bases each). This clonotype was obtained from an adult with an advanced solid tumor such as melanoma, head and neck, liver or kidney cancer. The CDR3 coding sequence is TGTGCCAGCAGCTTGGAATGGGGACCGCAGCGCCCCTACGAGCAGTACTTC. It translates to CASSLEWGPQRPYEQYF.